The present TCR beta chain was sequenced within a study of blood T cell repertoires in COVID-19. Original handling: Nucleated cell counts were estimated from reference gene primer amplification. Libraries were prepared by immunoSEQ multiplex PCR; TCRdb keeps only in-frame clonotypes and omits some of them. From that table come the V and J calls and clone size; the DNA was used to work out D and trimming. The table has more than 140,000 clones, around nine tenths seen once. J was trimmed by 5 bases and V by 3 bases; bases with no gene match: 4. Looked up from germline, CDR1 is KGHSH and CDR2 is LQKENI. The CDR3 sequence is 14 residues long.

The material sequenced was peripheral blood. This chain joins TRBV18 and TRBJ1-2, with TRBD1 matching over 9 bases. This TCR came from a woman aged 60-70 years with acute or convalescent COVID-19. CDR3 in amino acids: CASSPSGTGYGYTF. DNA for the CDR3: TGTGCCAGCTCACCTTCCGGGACAGGGTATGGCTACACCTTC. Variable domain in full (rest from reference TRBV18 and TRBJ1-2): NAGVMQNPRHLVRRRGQEARLRCSPMKGHSHVYWYRQLPEEGLKFMVYLQKENIIDESGMPKERFSAEFPKEGPSILRIQQVVRGDSAAYFCASSPSGTGYGYTFGSGTRLTVV.